Ten or more counts support the clone carrying this TCR beta chain. The data originate from a study of glioma-infiltrating T cells. Overall study context: Samples included WHO grade II oligodendrogliomas or astrocytomas and initial-diagnosis grade IV glioblastomas. Presurgical dexamethasone in glioma patients lasted six or fewer days.

TCR alpha and beta CDR3 regions were amplified from RNA using iRepertoire nested multiplex PCR. One-step reverse transcription and amplification started from about 100-400 ng of tissue mRNA or PBMC total RNA. Via MiXCR, TCRdb re-called the multiplex PCR reads, giving one row per CDR3 protein. The sample holds about 410,000 distinct CDR3 sequences, roughly two fifths seen once. J was trimmed by 7 bases and V by 6 bases; bases with no gene match: 14. CDR3 size: 16 residues. The TCR originated in a human donor with low-grade glioma or glioblastoma, undergoing nonglioma brain surgery, or in good health (not recorded which). The chain links TRBV12-3 or TRBV12-4 to TRBJ2-1, with TRBD2 identical over 8 bases. Sequencing used glioma tissue, nonneoplastic brain tissue, or PBMCs (not recorded which). CDR3 sequence (DNA): TGTGCCAGCAGCCAAGGGAGCGGGAGCGCTAGGAATGAGCAGTTCTTC. Its protein product is CASSQGSGSARNEQFF.